This TCR beta chain stems from a study of cytomegalovirus exposure and HLA in healthy donors. Study-wide findings and caveats: An analysis done earlier found most TCR beta V segments productive about 87% or about 30% of the time. Links to common viral pathogens appeared, in a later analysis, for several of the most significant clusters. It is likely that the observed cluster of highly shared sequence variants was a sequencing artifact.

PCR amplification relied on 60 Vbeta primers (plus 13 Jbeta primers). Sequencing used immunoSEQ multiplex PCR; TCRdb keeps in-frame clones, though not all of them. The data contain some 200,000 clones, roughly 80% of them singletons. Germline loops: CDR1 SGDLS, CDR2 YYNGEE. V shed 3 bases and J 3 bases; nucleotides not matched to a gene: 4. The length of the CDR3 is 15 residues. As regards this clone: Its antigen is currently unknown.

This TCR was recovered from a man aged 35-49 years in good health and CMV-seropositive. The chain employs TRBV9 and TRBJ1-5; 9 nucleotides match TRBD1. The sample was PBMCs. The chain's CDR3 is CASSATGGDNQPQHF. In nucleotides, the CDR3 is TGTGCCAGCAGCGCTACAGGGGGCGACAATCAGCCCCAGCATTTT.